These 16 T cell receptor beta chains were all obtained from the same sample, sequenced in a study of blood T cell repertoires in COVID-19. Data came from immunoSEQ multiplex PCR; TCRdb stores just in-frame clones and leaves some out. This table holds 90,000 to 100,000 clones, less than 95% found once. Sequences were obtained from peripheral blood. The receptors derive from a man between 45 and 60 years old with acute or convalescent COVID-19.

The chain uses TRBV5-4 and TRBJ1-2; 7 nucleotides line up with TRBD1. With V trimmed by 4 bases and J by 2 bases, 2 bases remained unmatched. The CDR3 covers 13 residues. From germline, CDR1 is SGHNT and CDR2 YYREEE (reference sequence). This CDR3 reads CASSPDRNYGYTF. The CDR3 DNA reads TGTGCCAGCAGCCCGGACAGGAACTATGGCTACACCTTC.

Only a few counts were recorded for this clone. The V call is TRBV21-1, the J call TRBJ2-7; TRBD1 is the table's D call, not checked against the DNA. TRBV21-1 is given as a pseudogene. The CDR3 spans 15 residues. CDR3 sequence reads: CASSRAIQTGNEQYF. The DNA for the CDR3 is TGTGCCAGCAGCAGAGCGATACAAACAGGGAATGAGCAGTACTTC.

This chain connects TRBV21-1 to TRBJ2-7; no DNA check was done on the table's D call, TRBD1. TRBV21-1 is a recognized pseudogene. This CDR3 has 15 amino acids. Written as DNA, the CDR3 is TGTGCCACCTGGGGACCGGGACAGGGGGCATACGAGCAGTACTTC. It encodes CATWGPGQGAYEQYF.

The CDR3 protein is CASAHYGGGEQYF. In DNA, the CDR3 is TGTGCCAGCGCCCACTACGGCGGGGGCGAGCAGTACTTC. The chain combines TRBV7-8 with TRBJ2-7, with 7 bases lining up with TRBD2. Germline loops: CDR1 SGHVS, CDR2 FQNEAQ. The trim removed 8 bases at V and 6 bases at J, leaving 10 bases unmatched. This CDR3 comprises 13 residues.

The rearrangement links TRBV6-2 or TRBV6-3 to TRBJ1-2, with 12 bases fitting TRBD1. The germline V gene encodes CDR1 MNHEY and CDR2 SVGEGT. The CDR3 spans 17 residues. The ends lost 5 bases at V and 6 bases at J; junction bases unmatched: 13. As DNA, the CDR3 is TGTGCCAGCAGTCAGGGCCCTGGAGGGACAGGGGGCCATGGCTACACCTTC. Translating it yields CASSQGPGGTGGHGYTF.

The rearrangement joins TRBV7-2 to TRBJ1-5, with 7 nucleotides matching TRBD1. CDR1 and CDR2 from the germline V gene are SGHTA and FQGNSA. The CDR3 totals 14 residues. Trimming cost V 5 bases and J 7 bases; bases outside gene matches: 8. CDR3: CASSTGTVWQPQHF. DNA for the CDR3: TGTGCCAGCAGCACAGGGACAGTTTGGCAGCCCCAGCATTTT.

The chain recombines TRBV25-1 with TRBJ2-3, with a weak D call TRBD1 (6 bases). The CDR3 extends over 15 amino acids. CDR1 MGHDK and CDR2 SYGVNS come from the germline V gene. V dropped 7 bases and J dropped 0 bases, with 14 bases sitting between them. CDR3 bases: TGTGCCAGCACCTTACAGGGTTTAAGCACAGATACGCAGTATTTT. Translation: CASTLQGLSTDTQYF.

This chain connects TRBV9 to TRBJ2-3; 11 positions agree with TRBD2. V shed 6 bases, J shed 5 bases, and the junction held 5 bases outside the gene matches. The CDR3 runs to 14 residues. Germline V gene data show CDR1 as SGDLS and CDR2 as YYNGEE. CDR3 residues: CASTTSGSRDTQYF. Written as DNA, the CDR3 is TGTGCCAGCACCACTAGCGGGAGTCGAGATACGCAGTATTTT.

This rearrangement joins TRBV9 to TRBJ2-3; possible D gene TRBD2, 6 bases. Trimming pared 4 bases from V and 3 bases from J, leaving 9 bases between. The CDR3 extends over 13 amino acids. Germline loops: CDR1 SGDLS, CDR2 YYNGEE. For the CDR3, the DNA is TGTGCCAGCAGCTTCGGACTAACAGATACGCAGTATTTT. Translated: CASSFGLTDTQYF.

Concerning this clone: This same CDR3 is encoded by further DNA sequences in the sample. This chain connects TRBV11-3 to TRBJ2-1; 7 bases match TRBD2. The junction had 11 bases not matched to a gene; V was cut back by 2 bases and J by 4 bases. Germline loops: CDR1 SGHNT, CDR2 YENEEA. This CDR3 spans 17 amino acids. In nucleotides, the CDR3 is TGTGCCAGCAGCTTATATGGGACTACCCAAACATACAATGAGCAGTTCTTC. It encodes CASSLYGTTQTYNEQFF.

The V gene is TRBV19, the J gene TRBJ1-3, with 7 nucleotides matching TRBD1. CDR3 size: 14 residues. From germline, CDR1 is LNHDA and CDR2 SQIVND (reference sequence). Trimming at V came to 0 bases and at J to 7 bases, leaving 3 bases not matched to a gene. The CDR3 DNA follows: TGTGCCAGTAGTATAGACGAGGGGGCGAACACCATATATTTT. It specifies CASSIDEGANTIYF.

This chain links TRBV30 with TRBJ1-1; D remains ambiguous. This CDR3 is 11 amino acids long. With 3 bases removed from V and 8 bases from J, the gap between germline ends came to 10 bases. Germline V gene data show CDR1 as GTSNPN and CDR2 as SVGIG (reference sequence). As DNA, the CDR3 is TGTGCCTGGAGCGCCAGTAAAGAAGCTTTCTTT. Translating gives CAWSASKEAFF.

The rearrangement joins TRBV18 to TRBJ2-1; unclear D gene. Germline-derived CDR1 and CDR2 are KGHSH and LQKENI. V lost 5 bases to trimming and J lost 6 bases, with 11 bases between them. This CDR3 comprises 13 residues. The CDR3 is CASSASASNEQFF. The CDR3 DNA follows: TGTGCCAGCTCAGCCTCTGCGAGCAATGAGCAGTTCTTC.

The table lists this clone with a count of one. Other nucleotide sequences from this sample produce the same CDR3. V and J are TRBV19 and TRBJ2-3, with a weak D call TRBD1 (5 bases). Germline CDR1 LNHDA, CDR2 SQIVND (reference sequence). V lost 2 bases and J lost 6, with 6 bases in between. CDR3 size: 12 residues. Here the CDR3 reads CASSIQGDTQYF. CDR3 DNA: TGTGCCAGTAGTATACAGGGTGATACGCAGTATTTT.

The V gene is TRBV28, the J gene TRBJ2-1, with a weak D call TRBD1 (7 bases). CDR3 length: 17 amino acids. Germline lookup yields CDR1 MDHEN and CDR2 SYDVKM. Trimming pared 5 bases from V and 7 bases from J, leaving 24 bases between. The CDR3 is CASSKLGTQTGRNEQFF. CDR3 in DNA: TGTGCCAGCAGTAAATTAGGGACGCAGACAGGGAGGAATGAGCAGTTCTTC. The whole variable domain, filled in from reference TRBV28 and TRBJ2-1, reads DVKVTQSSRYLVKRTGEKVFLECVQDMDHENMFWYRQDPGLGLRLIYFSYDVKMKEKGDIPEGYSVSREKKERFSLILESASTNQTSMYLCASSKLGTQTGRNEQFFGPGTRLTVL.

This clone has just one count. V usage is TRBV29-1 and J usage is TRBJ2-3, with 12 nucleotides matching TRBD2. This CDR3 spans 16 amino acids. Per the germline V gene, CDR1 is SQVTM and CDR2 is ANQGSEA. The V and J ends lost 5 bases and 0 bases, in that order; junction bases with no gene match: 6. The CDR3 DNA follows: TGCAGCGTTCAGGGTGGGACTAGCGGGAGCACAGATACGCAGTATTTT. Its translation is CSVQGGTSGSTDTQYF.